The next 31 T cell receptor beta chains were all read from a single sample in a study of vaccination effects on CD4 cells after COVID-19. No antigen has been identified for these receptors. Only in-frame clones appear in the TCRdb table, and some are missing; sequencing was by immunoSEQ multiplex PCR. This table has roughly 20,000 clones, about two thirds appearing once. Sequencing was preceded by expansion of antigen-specific CD4+ T cells with viral peptide pools in the ViraFEST assay. Investigators separated out CD4+ T cells once around 11 days of culture had passed. Sequenced material: CD4+ T cells from PBMCs cultured with HCoV-229E spike peptides, taken before COVID-19 vaccination. These receptors all stem from a human donor who received a COVID-19 vaccine.

The chain recombines TRBV13 with TRBJ2-6, with 8 nucleotides matching TRBD1. V was pared by 0 bases and J by 0 bases, with 7 bases of the junction left unmatched. This CDR3 comprises 19 residues. Germline assignment: CDR1 PRHDT and CDR2 FYEKMQ (reference sequence). The CDR3 protein is CASSLGRTGRYSGANVLTF. The DNA for the CDR3 is TGTGCCAGCAGCTTAGGACGGACAGGGCGGTACTCTGGGGCCAACGTCCTGACTTTC.

The J gene is TRBJ2-1, the V gene TRBV4-1, with TRBD2 identical over 7 bases. V dropped 0 bases and J dropped 8; count of bases not matched to a gene: 7. Looked up from germline, CDR1 is MGHRA and CDR2 is YSYEKL. The length of the CDR3 is 15 residues. The CDR3 region is CASSQDRGTKDEQFF. The CDR3 coding sequence is TGCGCCAGCAGCCAAGATCGCGGGACTAAGGATGAGCAGTTCTTC.

The chain combines TRBV5-4 with TRBJ1-6, with D unclear. V was cut by 1 base and J by 10 bases, with 9 bases left in between. Germline V gives CDR1 SGHNT, CDR2 YYREEE (reference sequence). The CDR3 covers 13 residues. The CDR3 sequence: CASSLPERSPLHF. The CDR3, as DNA: TGTGCCAGCAGCTTGCCGGAGAGGTCACCCCTCCACTTT.

This clone showed up just once. This chain joins TRBV21-1 and TRBJ2-7. TRBV21-1 has pseudogene status. The CDR3 loop spans 16 amino acids. The CDR3 DNA follows: TGTGCCAGCAGCGCTAAAAGGGATGTCAGGGACCACGAGCAGTACTTC. It is translated as CASSAKRDVRDHEQYF.

This clone was seen only a few times. The gene calls are TRBV19 and TRBJ2-2; TRBD1 might be the D (5 bases). V lost 4 bases to trimming and J lost 9 bases, with 12 bases between them. The CDR3 contains 13 residues. Germline-derived CDR1 and CDR2 are LNHDA and SQIVND (reference sequence). CDR3 nucleotide sequence: TGTGCCAGTAGTACCAGGGCCCCGCGGGAGCTGTTTTTT. Protein product: CASSTRAPRELFF.

The chain has TRBV27 and TRBJ2-5; 8 bases align to TRBD2. The CDR3 is made up of 15 amino acids. Germline trimming cut 3 bases from V and 4 bases from J; bases unmatched to any gene: 7. Germline loops: CDR1 MNHEY, CDR2 SMNVEV (reference sequence). The CDR3 here is CASSFGAGVRETQYF. DNA for the CDR3: TGTGCCAGCAGTTTTGGAGCGGGAGTACGAGAGACCCAGTACTTC.

The chain carries TRBV18 and TRBJ2-7; 7 positions match TRBD1. Losses at the gene ends were 10 bases for V and 5 bases for J; bases not matched to a gene: 14. From germline, CDR1 is KGHSH and CDR2 LQKENI. This CDR3 is built from 14 residues. Here the CDR3 DNA reads TGTGCCACCAACACACAGGGGCCCGGGAACGAGCAGTACTTC. Translation: CATNTQGPGNEQYF.

The chain recombines TRBV3-1 (or the pseudogene TRBV3-2) with TRBJ1-6; D might be TRBD1 (5 bases). The CDR3 runs to 17 residues. Germline V gene lookup returns CDR1 LGHDT and CDR2 YNNKEL (reference sequence). Trimming shortened V by 1 base and J by 6 bases, and 16 bases separated the two germline ends. CDR3 DNA sequence: TGTGCCAGCAGCCAAGGAGGGTCAGGGATACTTAATTCACCCCTCCACTTT. Protein product: CASSQGGSGILNSPLHF.

This clone is termed hyperexpanded. V is TRBV18 and J is TRBJ1-4; no clear D gene. Germline V gene lookup returns CDR1 KGHSH and CDR2 LQKENI. This CDR3 spans 15 amino acids. The V gene lost 2 bases and the J gene lost 0 bases, with 7 bases spanning the gap. The CDR3 DNA reads TGTGCCAGCTCACCAAGACGGACAACTAATGAAAAACTGTTTTTT. It codes for CASSPRRTTNEKLFF.

The chain joins TRBV5-1 to TRBJ1-2; D is undetermined. This CDR3 region has 14 residues. Germline loops: CDR1 SGHRS, CDR2 YFSETQ. Trimming left V 1 base short and J 3 bases short, with 10 bases between. For the CDR3, the DNA is TGCGCCAGCAGCTTGAGGGCTACAGACTATGGCTACACCTTC. Protein sequence: CASSLRATDYGYTF.

The V call is TRBV6-5, the J call TRBJ2-7; 10 bases fit TRBD1. The germline V gene encodes CDR1 MNHEY and CDR2 SVGAGI. V shed 6 bases, J shed 2 bases, and the junction held 4 bases outside the gene matches. The length of the CDR3 is 14 residues. CDR3 sequence reads: CASSRTGGPYEQYF. CDR3 DNA sequence: TGTGCCAGCAGCCGGACAGGGGGACCCTACGAGCAGTACTTC.

The rearrangement joins TRBV29-1 to TRBJ2-2; tentatively, D is TRBD1 (6 bases). Per germline, CDR1 SQVTM and CDR2 ANQGSEA. The V end lost 6 bases, the J end lost 5 bases, and 16 bases lay between the germline ends. The CDR3 length is 14 residues. The CDR3 DNA reads TGCAGCGTCGGGACAATCTCAGGGACCGGGGAGCTGTTTTTT. Its translation is CSVGTISGTGELFF.

In DNA form, the CDR3 reads TGTGCCACCAGTGACGTAAACTCCGGACGAAGCAATCAGCCCCAGCATTTT. As protein: CATSDVNSGRSNQPQHF. This sequence joins TRBV24-1 and TRBJ1-5, with no clear D. The CDR3 extends over 17 amino acids. V lost 4 bases and J 1 base, leaving 16 bases between the germline ends. CDR1 is KGHDR and CDR2 is SFDVKD in the germline V gene.

The CDR3 is CASSLGGVSYEQYF. CDR3 nucleotide sequence: TGCGCCAGCAGCTTGGGGGGGGTGTCCTACGAGCAGTACTTC. The gene calls are TRBV5-1 and TRBJ2-7, with TRBD2 as a possible D gene (6 bases). The V gene lost 0 bases and the J gene lost 1 base, with 8 bases spanning the gap. Germline assignment: CDR1 SGHRS and CDR2 YFSETQ. CDR3 length equals 14 residues. Full variable domain (rest looked up from reference TRBV5-1 and TRBJ2-7): KAGVTQTPRYLIKTRGQQVTLSCSPISGHRSVSWYQQTPGQGLQFLFEYFSETQRNKGNFPGRFSGRQFSNSRSEMNVSTLELGDSALYLCASSLGGVSYEQYFGPGTRLTVT.

The sample holds one count of this clone. The V call is TRBV18, the J call TRBJ2-2; the D is unclear. Trimming stripped 1 base from V and 6 bases from J, with 12 bases between. CDR3 size: 15 residues. Germline CDR1 reads KGHSH; CDR2 reads LQKENI. CDR3 protein: CASSPRPVDSGELFF. CDR3 nucleotide sequence: TGTGCCAGCTCACCACGACCAGTTGACTCCGGGGAGCTGTTTTTT.

This chain joins TRBV29-1 and TRBJ2-1, with TRBD1 identical over 10 bases. V shed 5 bases and J 7 bases; nucleotides not matched to a gene: 14. Germline-derived CDR1 and CDR2 are SQVTM and ANQGSEA. The CDR3 loop spans 16 amino acids. Here the CDR3 reads CSVPKTGTGVWNEQFF. CDR3 sequence (DNA): TGCAGCGTTCCAAAAACCGGGACAGGGGTTTGGAATGAGCAGTTCTTC.

The chain couples TRBV27 to TRBJ2-7; possibly TRBD2 for D (5 bases). The germline V gene encodes CDR1 MNHEY and CDR2 SMNVEV (reference sequence). This CDR3 has 12 residues. Trimming took 6 bases from V and 1 from J, leaving 7 bases between them. The CDR3: CASRGDSYEQYF. The CDR3, as DNA: TGTGCCAGCAGGGGAGATTCCTACGAGCAGTACTTC.

This chain links TRBV2 with TRBJ2-7; 8 bases line up with TRBD2. Germline lookup yields CDR1 SNHLY and CDR2 FYNNEI. The CDR3 sequence is 15 residues long. The V segment lost 6 bases and the J segment 5 bases; nucleotides outside the gene matches: 12. This CDR3 reads CASRPRGAGDHEQYF. The CDR3 DNA is TGTGCCAGCAGACCCCGGGGAGCGGGAGACCACGAGCAGTACTTC.

This clone was seen a few times. V is TRBV3-1 (or the pseudogene TRBV3-2) and J is TRBJ2-1, with 12 bases identical to TRBD2. CDR1 and CDR2 (germline): LGHDT, YNNKEL (reference sequence). The CDR3 runs to 16 residues. V trimming: 5 bases; J trimming: 6 bases; junction bases outside the gene matches: 8. The CDR3 DNA reads as TGTGCCAGCAGCGTTCGACTAGCGGGAGTGGTCAATGAGCAGTTCTTC. It encodes CASSVRLAGVVNEQFF.

This clone appeared a few times. V and J are TRBV5-1 and TRBJ1-1; D is possibly TRBD1 (6 bases). CDR1 is SGHRS and CDR2 is YFSETQ in the germline V gene. Trimming took off 0 bases at V and 5 bases at J, with 20 bases between the two ends. The CDR3 spans 17 residues. CDR3 sequence reads: CASSLGTGGPRETEAFF. The CDR3 DNA is TGCGCCAGCAGCTTGGGGACCGGGGGCCCCCGGGAAACTGAAGCTTTCTTT.

The genes are TRBV7-8 and TRBJ1-4; the D gene is possibly TRBD1 (6 bases). Germline CDR1 reads SGHVS; CDR2 reads FQNEAQ. This CDR3 contains 17 residues. Between the trimmed V and J ends, which lost 4 bases and 0 bases, there was a span of 15 bases. The CDR3 DNA sequence: TGTGCCAGCAGCTATTACAGGGTACCGTCAACTAATGAAAAACTGTTTTTT. Its protein product is CASSYYRVPSTNEKLFF.

The sample holds a few counts of this clone. The chain uses TRBV19 and TRBJ1-3; 8 nucleotides agree with TRBD1. The CDR3 covers 17 residues. CDR1 and CDR2 from the germline V gene are LNHDA and SQIVND (reference sequence). V shed 5 bases, J shed 1 base, and the junction held 10 bases outside the gene matches. DNA of the CDR3: TGTGCCAGTAGTGCGACTCAGGGGGCGTTATCTGGAAACACCATATATTTT. Amino acid sequence: CASSATQGALSGNTIYF.

In this sample, this clone turned up once. V is TRBV7-9 and J is TRBJ2-7, with D unresolved. The germline V gene encodes CDR1 SEHNR and CDR2 FQNEAQ (reference sequence). The germline V and J ends were trimmed by 1 base and 0 bases, with 4 bases remaining between them. The CDR3 has 13 residues. CDR3 DNA sequence: TGTGCCAGCAGCTTAGAGATCTCCTACGAGCAGTACTTC. It is translated as CASSLEISYEQYF.

V usage is TRBV7-9 and J usage is TRBJ2-1; tentative D call: TRBD1 (6 bases). CDR3 length equals 14 residues. Trimming pared 2 bases from V and 3 bases from J, leaving 8 bases between. The germline gives CDR1 SEHNR, CDR2 FQNEAQ (reference sequence). The CDR3 DNA sequence: TGTGCCAGCAGCTTAACAGGGCTCTACAATGAGCAGTTCTTC. Translating it yields CASSLTGLYNEQFF.

V and J are TRBV6-5 and TRBJ1-2; 8 nucleotides align to TRBD1. Germline CDR1 MNHEY, CDR2 SVGAGI. J lost 2 bases, V lost 0 bases, and 2 bases had no gene match. CDR3 size: 15 residues. The CDR3: CASSYSRQGNYGYTF. CDR3 bases: TGTGCCAGCAGTTACTCACGACAGGGGAACTATGGCTACACCTTC.

The chain combines TRBV2 with TRBJ2-3, with D unresolved. The ends were cut back, 1 base at V and 3 bases at J, with 8 bases in the middle. There are 14 residues in the CDR3. Germline CDR1 reads SNHLY; CDR2 reads FYNNEI. CDR3 nucleotides: TGTGCCAGCAGTGAAGGCGGTCCGACAGATACGCAGTATTTT. This gives the protein CASSEGGPTDTQYF.

The rearrangement uses TRBV5-1 and TRBJ1-2; tentative D call: TRBD1 (5 bases). The ends were cut back, 2 bases at V and 0 bases at J, with 8 bases in the middle. CDR3 length: 14 amino acids. Germline V gives CDR1 SGHRS, CDR2 YFSETQ. The CDR3 DNA follows: TGCGCCAGCAGCTTCGGGGGGACTAACTATGGCTACACCTTC. Residues: CASSFGGTNYGYTF.

CDR3 region: CASSYYLMPYNEQFF. The CDR3 nucleotides read TGTGCCAGCAGTTACTACCTCATGCCCTACAATGAGCAGTTCTTC. V is TRBV6-5 and J is TRBJ2-1; D remains ambiguous. The germline gives CDR1 MNHEY, CDR2 SVGAGI. Trimming stripped 1 base from V and 2 bases from J, with 9 bases between. The CDR3 sequence is 15 residues long.

The CDR3, as DNA: TGTGCCAGCAGTGAAGCGGGGGTTGACGTGGCTTTCTTT. Its protein is CASSEAGVDVAFF. The chain couples TRBV6-1 to TRBJ1-1; tentatively, D is TRBD1 (5 bases). CDR3 length: 13 amino acids. The V and J ends lost 0 bases and 11 bases respectively, with 13 bases between them. The V gene's germline CDR1 is MNHNS and CDR2 SASEGT.

This chain links TRBV3-1 (or the pseudogene TRBV3-2) with TRBJ2-5, with 7 bases that match TRBD2. The V gene's germline CDR1 is LGHDT and CDR2 YNNKEL (reference sequence). The CDR3 covers 13 residues. The V segment lost 7 bases and the J segment 5 bases; nucleotides outside the gene matches: 7. The CDR3 loop reads CASNTAGLETQYF. DNA of the CDR3: TGTGCCAGCAACACAGCGGGATTGGAGACCCAGTACTTC.

V and J are TRBV6-1 and TRBJ2-7, with 7 positions matching TRBD1. The CDR3 is made up of 15 amino acids. CDR1 and CDR2 from the germline V gene are MNHNS and SASEGT. The V segment lost 0 bases and the J segment 5 bases; nucleotides outside the gene matches: 7. The DNA for the CDR3 is TGTGCCAGCAGTGAAGCCGAGGGAACAGGGGACGAGCAGTACTTC. This gives the protein CASSEAEGTGDEQYF.